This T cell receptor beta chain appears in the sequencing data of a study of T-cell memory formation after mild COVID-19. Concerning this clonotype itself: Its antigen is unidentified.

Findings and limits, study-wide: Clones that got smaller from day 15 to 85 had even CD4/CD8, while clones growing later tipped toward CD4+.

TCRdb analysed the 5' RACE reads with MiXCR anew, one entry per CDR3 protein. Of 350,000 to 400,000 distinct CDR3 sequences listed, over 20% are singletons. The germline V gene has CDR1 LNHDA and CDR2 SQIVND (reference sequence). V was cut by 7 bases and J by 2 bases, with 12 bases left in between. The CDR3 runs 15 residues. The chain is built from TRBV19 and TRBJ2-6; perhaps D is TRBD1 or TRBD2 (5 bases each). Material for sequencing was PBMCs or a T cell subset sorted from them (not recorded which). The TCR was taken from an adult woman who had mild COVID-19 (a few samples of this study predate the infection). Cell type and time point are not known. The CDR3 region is CASMGTETGANVLTF. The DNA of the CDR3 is TGTGCCAGTATGGGGACCGAGACTGGGGCCAACGTCCTGACTTTC.